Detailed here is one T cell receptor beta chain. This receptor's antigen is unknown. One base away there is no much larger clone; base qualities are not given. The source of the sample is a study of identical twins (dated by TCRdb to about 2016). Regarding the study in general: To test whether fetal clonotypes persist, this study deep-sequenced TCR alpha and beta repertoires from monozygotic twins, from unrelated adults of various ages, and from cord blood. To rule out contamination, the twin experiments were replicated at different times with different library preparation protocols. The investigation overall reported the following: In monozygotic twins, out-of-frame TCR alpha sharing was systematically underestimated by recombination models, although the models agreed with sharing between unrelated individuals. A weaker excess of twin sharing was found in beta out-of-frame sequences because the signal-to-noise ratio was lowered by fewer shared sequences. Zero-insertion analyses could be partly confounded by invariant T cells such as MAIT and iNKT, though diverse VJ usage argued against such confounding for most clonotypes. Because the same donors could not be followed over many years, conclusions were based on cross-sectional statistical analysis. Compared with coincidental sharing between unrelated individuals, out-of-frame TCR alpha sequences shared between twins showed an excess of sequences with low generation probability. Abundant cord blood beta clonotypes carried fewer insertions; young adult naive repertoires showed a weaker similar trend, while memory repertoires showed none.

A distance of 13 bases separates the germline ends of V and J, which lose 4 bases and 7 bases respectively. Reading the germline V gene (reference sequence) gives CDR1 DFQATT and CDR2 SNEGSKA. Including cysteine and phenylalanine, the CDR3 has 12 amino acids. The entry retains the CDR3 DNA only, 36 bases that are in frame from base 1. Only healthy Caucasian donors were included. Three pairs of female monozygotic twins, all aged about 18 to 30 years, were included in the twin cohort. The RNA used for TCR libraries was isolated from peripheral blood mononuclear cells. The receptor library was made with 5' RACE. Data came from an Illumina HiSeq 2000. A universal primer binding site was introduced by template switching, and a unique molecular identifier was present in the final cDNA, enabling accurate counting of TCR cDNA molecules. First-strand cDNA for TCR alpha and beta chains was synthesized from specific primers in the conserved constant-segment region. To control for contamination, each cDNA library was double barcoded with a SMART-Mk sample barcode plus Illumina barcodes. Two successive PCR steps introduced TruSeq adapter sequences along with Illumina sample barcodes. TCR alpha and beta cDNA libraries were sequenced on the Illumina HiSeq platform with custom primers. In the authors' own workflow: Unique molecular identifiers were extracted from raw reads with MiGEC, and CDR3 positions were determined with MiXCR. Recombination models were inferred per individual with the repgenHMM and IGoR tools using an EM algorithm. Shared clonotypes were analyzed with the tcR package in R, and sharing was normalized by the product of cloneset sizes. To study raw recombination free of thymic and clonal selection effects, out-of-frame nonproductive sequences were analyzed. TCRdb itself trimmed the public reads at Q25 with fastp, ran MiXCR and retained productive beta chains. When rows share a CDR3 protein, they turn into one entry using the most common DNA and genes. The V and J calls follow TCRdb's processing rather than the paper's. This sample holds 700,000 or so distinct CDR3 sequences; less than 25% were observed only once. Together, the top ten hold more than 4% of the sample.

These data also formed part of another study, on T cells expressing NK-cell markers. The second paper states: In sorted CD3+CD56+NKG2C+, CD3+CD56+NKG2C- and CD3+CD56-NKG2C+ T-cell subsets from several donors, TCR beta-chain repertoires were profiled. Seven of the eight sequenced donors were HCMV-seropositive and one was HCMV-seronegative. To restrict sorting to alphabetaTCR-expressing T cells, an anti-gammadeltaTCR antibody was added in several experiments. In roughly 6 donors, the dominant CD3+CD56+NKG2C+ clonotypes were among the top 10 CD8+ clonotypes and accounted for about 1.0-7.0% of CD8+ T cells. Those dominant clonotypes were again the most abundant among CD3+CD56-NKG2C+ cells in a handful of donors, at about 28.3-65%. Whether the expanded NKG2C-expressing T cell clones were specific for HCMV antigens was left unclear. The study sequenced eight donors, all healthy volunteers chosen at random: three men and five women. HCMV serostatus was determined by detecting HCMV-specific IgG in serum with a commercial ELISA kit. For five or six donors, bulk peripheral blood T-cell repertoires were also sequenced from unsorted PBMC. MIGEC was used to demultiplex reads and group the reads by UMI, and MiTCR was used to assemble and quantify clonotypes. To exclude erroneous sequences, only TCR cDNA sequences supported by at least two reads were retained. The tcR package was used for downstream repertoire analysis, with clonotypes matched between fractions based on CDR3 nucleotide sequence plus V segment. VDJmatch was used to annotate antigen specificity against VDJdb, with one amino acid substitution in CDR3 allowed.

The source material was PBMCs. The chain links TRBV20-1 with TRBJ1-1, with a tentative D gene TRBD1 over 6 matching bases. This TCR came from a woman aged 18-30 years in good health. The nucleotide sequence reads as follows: TGCAGTGCTACCGGGACACCCTTTGAAGCTTTCTTT. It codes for CSATGTPFEAFF.